The sequence of this T cell receptor (beta chain) was determined in a study of blood T cell repertoires in COVID-19 (dated by TCRdb to 2020 to 2021). A note on the overall study: The collaborator samples originated in the United States, Italy and Spain and spanned the acute and convalescent phases of COVID-19. The material from the prospective study consisted of cDNA or gDNA derived from T cells, B-cell-depleted T cells, or PBMCs. Subjects who had been exposed to COVID-19, were actively infected with it, or had recovered from it provided the deeply sampled blood TCRbeta repertoires that made up the dataset. A freely available public database, intended as a resource for researchers studying the immune response to SARS-CoV-2, is where the repertoires were released. The samples were drawn from the first 160 participants of the ongoing ImmuneRACE study and from 950 to 1,500 subjects provided by 6 global collaborators. Sample metadata almost always included a de-identified subject ID, COVID-19 status, age in years and sex. Where HLA class I and class II types were available, the types were taken from metadata supplied by the sample provider, not from assay-based typing. Paper-wide results and their limitations: The amount of clinical and demographic metadata varied by source and participant and was provided uncurated.

TCRbeta CDR3 regions were amplified from genomic DNA using the immunoSEQ Assay, a bias-controlled multiplex PCR. The original methods were these. The number of nucleated cells in each sample was estimated from the amplification of reference gene primers within the assay. To quantify the absolute abundance of each unique TCRbeta CDR3 rearrangement, sequence reads were collapsed and filtered. Productive Simpson clonality was computed per sample as the square root of Simpson's diversity index over productive rearrangements. Drawn from immuneACCESS, this table holds only the in-frame rearrangements with V and J called that TCRdb kept. Clones are partly lost; checked studies trace under half to an unresolved V gene and leave the rest unexplained. The V and J calls and clone size were taken over from that table, and D and trimming were inferred from the DNA. Recorded for this sample are 300,000 to 500,000 clones; roughly 88% of them occurred a single time. The ten most abundant clones make up around 0.95% of the sample.

Participants in the prospective study were aged roughly 18 to 90 years, lived in about two dozen United States geographic areas, and enrolled through a virtual design. Cohort assignment in the prospective study relied on participant-reported clinical history from a screening survey and a study questionnaire. Mobile phlebotomists in the prospective study collected whole blood, serum and a nasopharyngeal or oropharyngeal swab from every participant. Additional blood draws and questionnaires over an approximately two-month period could optionally be provided by prospective study participants. Before DNA extraction, blood samples from the prospective study were shipped at room temperature or frozen. The CDR3 holds 17 amino acids from the cysteine to the phenylalanine. Only the CDR3 DNA stays, 51 bases, in frame from base 1. V lost 0 bases and J lost 2 bases; the stretch between them is 11 bases long. From a lookup of the germline V gene (reference sequence), CDR1 and CDR2 are LNHNV and YYDKDF.

As regards this clone: Its binding antigen is unknown. It has no much larger one-base neighbor in the sample; base qualities were not kept.

Sequencing was performed on PBMCs or T cells enriched from blood (not recorded which). The chain is made from TRBV15 and TRBJ1-6; the D segment cannot be called with confidence. The sequence came from a woman aged 25 to 39 with acute COVID-19. The DNA is TGTGCCACCAGCAGAGAAGCGGCTGTGGCCTATAATTCACCCCTCCACTTT. Translated, it reads CATSREAAVAYNSPLHF.